Shown below are 27 T cell receptor beta chains from a single sample sequenced in a study of T cells in Graves' hyperthyroidism and ophthalmopathy. Template material for amplifying TCR beta CDR3 regions consisted of RNA transcripts. The primer set for the first-round RT-PCR of the TCR CDR3 was HTBI. Each CDR3 protein is one row after TCRdb ran MiXCR on the multiplex PCR reads. Among 690,000 or so distinct CDR3 sequences listed, approximately 19% were seen once. Sequencing was carried out using blood. The receptors stem from a woman aged 50 to 60 with Graves' hyperthyroidism that later progressed to Graves' ophthalmopathy.

This sequence joins TRBV4-1 and TRBJ1-5; TRBD1 might be the D (6 bases). CDR3 length: 13 amino acids. The ends were cut back, 4 bases at V and 5 bases at J, with 9 bases in the middle. CDR1 is MGHRA, CDR2 YSYEKL, per germline. CDR3 bases: TGCGCCAGCAGCCCCGAGGGGGATCAGCCCCAGCATTTT. Translated: CASSPEGDQPQHF.

This chain uses TRBV10-3 with TRBJ2-7, with TRBD1 matching over 12 bases. CDR3 size: 14 residues. V dropped 0 bases and J dropped 6; count of bases not matched to a gene: 0. Germline V lookup: CDR1 ENHRY, CDR2 SYGVKD. The CDR3 reads CAISESGQGAEQYF. Here the CDR3 DNA reads TGTGCCATCAGTGAGTCGGGACAGGGGGCCGAGCAGTACTTC.

The table lists this clonotype with many counts. The chain has TRBV2 and TRBJ2-1; 15 nucleotides line up with TRBD2. The CDR3 has 16 residues. The V segment lost 9 bases and the J segment 2 bases; nucleotides outside the gene matches: 5. The V gene's germline CDR1 is SNHLY and CDR2 FYNNEI. The CDR3 region has the DNA TGTGCCAGAAAGTGGACTAGCGGGGGGGCCTACAATGAGCAGTTCTTC. It translates to CARKWTSGGAYNEQFF.

The rearrangement joins TRBV20-1 to TRBJ2-1; TRBD2 agrees at 12 bases. The CDR3 loop spans 13 amino acids. CDR1 DFQATT and CDR2 SNEGSKA come from the germline V gene (reference sequence). V shed 2 bases, J shed 7 bases, and the junction held 0 bases outside the gene matches. Written as DNA, the CDR3 is TGCAGTGCTAGAACTAGCGGGGGGAATGAGCAGTTCTTC. As protein: CSARTSGGNEQFF.

This clonotype was observed many times. This sequence joins TRBV30 and TRBJ2-1, with D tentatively TRBD1 (5 bases). Germline CDR1 is GTSNPN and CDR2 is SVGIG (reference sequence). The CDR3 contains 14 residues. V was pared by 0 bases and J by 6 bases, with 12 bases between. Written as DNA, the CDR3 is TGTGCCTGGAGTGTAGGGGCAGGGCTCAATGAGCAGTTCTTC. Its translation is CAWSVGAGLNEQFF.

This clonotype was detected a few times. CDR3: CASSPHRPTNEKLFF. CDR3 nucleotides: TGCGCCAGCAGCCCACACCGACCAACTAATGAAAAACTGTTTTTT. This chain joins TRBV4-1 and TRBJ1-4; D is unclear. This CDR3 is built from 15 residues. V shed 4 bases and J shed 0 bases, with 9 bases lying between them. The germline gives CDR1 MGHRA, CDR2 YSYEKL.

This clonotype has at least ten counts. Here the CDR3 reads CASSLARGADTQYF. The CDR3 DNA reads TGTGCCAGCAGCTTAGCGCGGGGGGCAGATACGCAGTATTTT. The rearrangement uses TRBV7-9 and TRBJ2-3; 8 bases are a match to TRBD2. The CDR3 is 14 residues long. The V and J ends lost 0 bases and 4 bases, in that order; junction bases with no gene match: 0. The germline CDR1 and CDR2 sequences are SEHNR and FQNEAQ (reference sequence).

Worth noting for this clonotype: A single base separates this from a much larger clone, so it may be a read error. This chain connects TRBV6-1 to TRBJ1-5; D remains ambiguous. CDR1 and CDR2 (germline): MNHNS, SASEGT. The CDR3 has 15 residues. The CDR3 loop is CASSEASLSNRPQHF. The CDR3 nucleotides are TGTGCCAGCAGTGAAGCGAGCTTAAGCAATCGGCCCCAGCATTTT.

The chain combines TRBV6-1 with TRBJ1-4, with TRBD1 matching over 7 bases. The V segment lost 6 bases and the J segment 3 bases; nucleotides outside the gene matches: 4. This CDR3 comprises 14 residues. Germline CDR1 reads MNHNS; CDR2 reads SASEGT. The CDR3 reads CASRLDRSNEKLFF. The CDR3 DNA follows: TGTGCCAGCAGATTGGACAGGTCTAATGAAAAACTGTTTTTT.

This chain uses TRBV7-8 with TRBJ2-7, with TRBD2 as a possible D gene (6 bases). Looked up from germline, CDR1 is SGHVS and CDR2 is FQNEAQ. CDR3 length: 17 residues. Trimming removed 4 bases at V and 2 bases at J, with 21 bases between. CDR3 amino acids: CASSSLYDRDSTYEQYF. CDR3 nucleotides: TGTGCCAGCAGCTCGCTGTATGACCGGGACTCTACCTACGAGCAGTACTTC. Based on the CDR3 plus reference TRBV7-8 and TRBJ2-7, the full variable domain is GAGVSQSPRYKVAKRGQDVALRCDPISGHVSLFWYQQALGQGPEFLTYFQNEAQLDKSGLPSDRFFAERPEGSVSTLKIQRTQQEDSAVYLCASSSLYDRDSTYEQYFGPGTRLTVT.

A note on this clonotype: Just one base apart from a much larger clone, this may be a read error. The chain joins TRBV5-1 to TRBJ2-2, with D possibly being TRBD1 (5 bases). In germline, CDR1 is SGHRS, CDR2 YFSETQ. The CDR3 totals 13 residues. The CDR3 region is CAGSLDQGGELFF. CDR3 nucleotide sequence: TGCGCCGGCAGCTTGGATCAGGGCGGGGAGCTGTTTTTT. Together with reference TRBV5-1 and TRBJ2-2, the CDR3 gives the full variable domain: KAGVTQTPRYLIKTRGQQVTLSCSPISGHRSVSWYQQTPGQGLQFLFEYFSETQRNKGNFPGRFSGRQFSNSRSEMNVSTLELGDSALYLCAGSLDQGGELFFGEGSRLTVL.

This clonotype was found many times. The genes are TRBV5-1 and TRBJ1-6; perhaps TRBD1 as D (6 bases). Germline assignment: CDR1 SGHRS and CDR2 YFSETQ. Trimming cost V 0 bases and J 5 bases, with 15 bases left between them. The CDR3 has 17 amino acids. CDR3 in amino acids: CASSLVGRGQDNSPLHF. CDR3 DNA: TGCGCCAGCAGCTTGGTTGGCCGGGGGCAAGATAATTCACCCCTCCACTTT.

This chain connects TRBV18 to TRBJ1-2; unclear D gene. This CDR3 spans 13 amino acids. Germline V gene sequence: CDR1 KGHSH, CDR2 LQKENI. V was pared by 3 bases and J by 3 bases, with 8 bases between. The CDR3 loop reads CASSPNRDYGYTF. Written as DNA, the CDR3 is TGTGCCAGCTCACCTAACAGAGACTATGGCTACACCTTC.

This clonotype was detected only a few times. The V call is TRBV12-3 or TRBV12-4, the J call TRBJ1-4; no firm D call. Trimming cost V 6 bases and J 0 bases, with 14 bases left between them. This CDR3 region has 16 residues. As DNA, the CDR3 is TGTGCCAGCAGCTCCCAAGGGCCTCCAACTAATGAAAAACTGTTTTTT. Amino acids: CASSSQGPPTNEKLFF.

This clonotype was seen only a few times. The genes are TRBV19 and TRBJ2-1; 12 nucleotides agree with TRBD2. V shed 11 bases and J 2 bases; nucleotides not matched to a gene: 13. Germline V gene data show CDR1 as LNHDA and CDR2 as SQIVND (reference sequence). The CDR3 loop spans 17 amino acids. The CDR3 here is CASDASGGAPPYNEQFF. The CDR3 DNA sequence: TGTGCCTCGGACGCTAGCGGGGGGGCCCCACCCTACAATGAGCAGTTCTTC.

This clonotype was seen just once. A single base separates this from a much larger clone, so it may be a read error. The rearrangement joins TRBV5-6 to TRBJ2-3, with unresolved D. Trimming cost V 0 bases and J 8 bases, with 7 bases left between them. The germline gives CDR1 SGHDT, CDR2 YYEEEE. This CDR3 has 12 residues. The CDR3 sequence: CASSLGSGTQYF. The CDR3 DNA reads TGTGCCAGCAGCTTGGGGTCAGGTACGCAGTATTTT.

This clonotype has only a few counts. The chain couples TRBV12-3 or TRBV12-4 to TRBJ1-6, with 8 bases that match TRBD1. Germline trimming cut 7 bases from V and 10 bases from J; bases unmatched to any gene: 9. The CDR3 sequence is 14 residues long. The DNA of the CDR3 is TGTGCCAGCACCTTTGGGACAGGAGTATCACCCCTCCACTTT. Translating gives CASTFGTGVSPLHF.

The chain employs TRBV6-1 and TRBJ2-2, with 12 bases that match TRBD2. Germline CDR1 reads MNHNS; CDR2 reads SASEGT. CDR3 length: 15 amino acids. V gave up 8 bases and J gave up 5 bases; unmatched junction bases: 6. The CDR3 DNA reads TGTGCCAGCGCCAGGACTAGCGGGATTACCGGGGAGCTGTTTTTT. It codes for CASARTSGITGELFF.

This clonotype was counted a few times. The chain recombines TRBV18 with TRBJ2-1; 9 bases align to TRBD1. Germline trimming cut 0 bases from V and 5 bases from J; bases unmatched to any gene: 5. The CDR3 has 16 amino acids. Per germline, CDR1 KGHSH and CDR2 LQKENI. This CDR3 is CASSPPWTGDNNEQFF. CDR3 DNA sequence: TGTGCCAGCTCACCACCTTGGACAGGGGATAACAATGAGCAGTTCTTC.

This clonotype occurred a few times. This chain links TRBV6-2 or TRBV6-3 with TRBJ1-2; the match to TRBD1 covers 8 bases. The length of the CDR3 is 14 residues. Germline loops: CDR1 MNHEY, CDR2 SVGEGT. Trimming cost V 2 bases and J 7 bases; bases outside gene matches: 6. The CDR3 region is CASSYMGQAIGYTF. The CDR3 DNA sequence: TGTGCCAGCAGTTACATGGGACAGGCAATTGGCTACACCTTC.

A few counts support this clonotype. The chain links TRBV7-8 to TRBJ1-2, with 9 bases aligning to TRBD1. The V and J ends lost 4 bases and 5 bases, in that order; junction bases with no gene match: 11. This CDR3 is built from 16 residues. Germline-derived CDR1 and CDR2 are SGHVS and FQNEAQ. The CDR3 protein is CASSSAVQGARYGYTF. Written as DNA, the CDR3 is TGTGCCAGCAGCTCGGCAGTACAGGGGGCGCGTTATGGCTACACCTTC.

This clonotype has at least ten counts. The V gene is TRBV3-1, the J gene TRBJ1-6, with D uncertain. The CDR3 is 14 amino acids. Trimming removed 7 bases from V and 5 bases from J, with 12 bases in between. Germline CDR1 LGHDT, CDR2 YNNKEL (reference sequence). CDR3 protein: CASTRSPDNSPLHF. In nucleotides, the CDR3 is TGTGCCAGCACACGAAGCCCAGATAATTCACCCCTCCACTTT.

A remark on this clonotype: A single base separates this from a much larger clone, so it may be a read error. Lacking the conserved final phenylalanine or tryptophan, this CDR3 likely reflects a read error. The chain carries TRBV12-3 or TRBV12-4 and TRBJ1-1; D uncertain. Trimming removed 8 bases at V and 11 bases at J, with 15 bases between. CDR3 size: 11 residues. The CDR3 sequence is CASGGEPEAFL. The CDR3 DNA is TGTGCCAGCGGCGGGGAACCGGAGGCTTTCCTT.

This clonotype was recorded many times. The V call is TRBV2, the J call TRBJ2-7, with D maybe TRBD2 (7 bases). This CDR3 has 15 amino acids. Germline assignment: CDR1 SNHLY and CDR2 FYNNEI. V dropped 0 bases and J dropped 2 bases, with 11 bases sitting between them. The CDR3 nucleotides read TGTGCCAGCAGTGAAGCATCGGGGGGCACCTACGAGCAGTACTTC. Amino acid sequence: CASSEASGGTYEQYF.

The rearrangement links TRBV7-3 to TRBJ1-5; the D is unclear. This CDR3 is 11 amino acids long. V was pared by 6 bases and J by 8 bases, with 8 bases between. The germline CDR1 and CDR2 sequences are SGHTA and FQGTGA. Here the CDR3 DNA reads TGTGCCAGCAGTGACGAGGAGCCCCAGCATTTT. Translating it yields CASSDEEPQHF.

This sequence joins TRBV2 and TRBJ2-7, with D unresolved. The CDR3 extends over 14 amino acids. CDR1 is SNHLY and CDR2 is FYNNEI in the germline V gene. The V gene lost 4 bases and the J gene lost 0 bases, with 10 bases spanning the gap. CDR3 sequence reads: CASSARLISYEQYF. The DNA of the CDR3 is TGTGCCAGCAGTGCGAGACTGATCTCCTACGAGCAGTACTTC.

This clonotype was counted at least ten times. The chain combines TRBV11-2 with TRBJ2-2; D might be TRBD2 (7 bases). Per the germline V gene, CDR1 is SGHAT and CDR2 is FQNNGV. Trimming stripped 5 bases from V and 4 bases from J, with 14 bases between. The CDR3 consists of 15 residues. The CDR3 nucleotides read TGTGCCAGCAGCCCGAGGGGAGGGGGCACCGGGGAGCTGTTTTTT. Its translation: CASSPRGGGTGELFF.